The 14 T cell receptor beta chains below all came from one sample that was sequenced in a study of T cell changes during pregnancy in multiple sclerosis. Here immunoSEQ multiplex PCR was the method, and the copy in TCRdb shows in-frame clones only, minus some. This table holds over 9,000 clones, 84% found once. The input for sequencing was CD8+ T cells from peripheral blood mononuclear cells, taken after pregnancy. These receptors came from a female donor in good health, enrolled as a control in a pregnancy study.

This clone is a singleton in its sample. The chain carries TRBV7-2 and TRBJ2-1; 7 bases are shared with TRBD2. CDR3 length: 15 amino acids. V was pared by 5 bases and J by 1 base, with 5 bases of the junction left unmatched. CDR1 and CDR2 (germline): SGHTA, FQGNSA. The CDR3 loop is CASSGSGISYNEQFF. The CDR3 DNA follows: TGTGCCAGCAGCGGAAGCGGGATTTCCTACAATGAGCAGTTCTTC.

The chain recombines TRBV2 with TRBJ2-5; possible D gene TRBD1, 6 bases. The assigned J gene may be wrong: the sequence end matches TRBJ2-7 better. This CDR3 spans 13 amino acids. Germline lookup yields CDR1 SNHLY and CDR2 FYNNEI. Here the CDR3 DNA reads TGTGCCAGCACCGGACAGAGCTCCTACGAGCAGTACTTC. Its translation: CASTGQSSYEQYF.

This chain links TRBV4-1 with TRBJ2-3, with 16 bases lining up with TRBD2. CDR3 length: 19 amino acids. The germline V gene encodes CDR1 MGHRA and CDR2 YSYEKL. The ends lost 3 bases at V and 4 bases at J; junction bases unmatched: 10. The CDR3: CASSHPGLAGGPDSDTQYF. CDR3 bases: TGCGCCAGCAGCCATCCGGGACTAGCGGGAGGGCCTGACTCAGATACGCAGTATTTT.

CDR3 sequence reads: CASSPLEGSNNEQFF. As DNA, the CDR3 is TGTGCCAGCAGTCCTCTCGAGGGAAGCAACAATGAGCAGTTCTTC. The genes are TRBV6-4 and TRBJ2-1; weak D call: TRBD2 (5 bases). Between the trimmed V and J ends, which lost 5 bases and 5 bases, there was a span of 16 bases. The CDR3 totals 15 residues. The germline CDR1 and CDR2 sequences are MRHNA and SNTAGT.

This sequence joins TRBV6-4 and TRBJ2-1; TRBD2 is a possible D gene (5 bases). Trimming cost V 2 bases and J 4 bases, with 6 bases left between them. The length of the CDR3 is 13 residues. CDR1 is MRHNA and CDR2 is SNTAGT in the germline V gene. CDR3 amino acids: CASSDGEYNEQFF. The CDR3, as DNA: TGTGCCAGCAGTGACGGGGAGTACAATGAGCAGTTCTTC.

This clone was recorded only once. V gene TRBV19 combines with J gene TRBJ2-1, with no clear D. The CDR3 sequence is 13 residues long. V lost 2 bases, J lost 3 bases, and 5 bases lay in between. Germline CDR1 and CDR2: LNHDA and SQIVND (reference sequence). CDR3 amino acids: CASSITDYNEQFF. CDR3 nucleotide sequence: TGTGCCAGTAGTATAACAGACTACAATGAGCAGTTCTTC.

The V call is TRBV6-1, the J call TRBJ2-1, with 10 bases lining up with TRBD2. Germline-derived CDR1 and CDR2 are MNHNS and SASEGT. Losses at the gene ends were 1 base for V and 2 bases for J; bases not matched to a gene: 8. The CDR3 consists of 18 residues. DNA for the CDR3: TGTGCCAGCAGTGAAGGTTGGTGGCTAGCGGGGGCCTACAATGAGCAGTTCTTC. Translated, it gives CASSEGWWLAGAYNEQFF.

A single count supports this clone. The chain combines TRBV27 with TRBJ2-3; D may be TRBD2 (5 bases). The CDR3 sequence is 15 residues long. Per germline, CDR1 MNHEY and CDR2 SMNVEV (reference sequence). V gave up 5 bases and J gave up 2 bases, with 14 bases separating them. The DNA of the CDR3 is TGTGCCAGCAGTCCCGACTACACAGTCACAGATACGCAGTATTTT. This encodes CASSPDYTVTDTQYF.

The V call is TRBV27, the J call TRBJ2-7; the D gene is possibly TRBD2 (5 bases). The CDR3 is made up of 12 amino acids. Germline loops: CDR1 MNHEY, CDR2 SMNVEV (reference sequence). Between the trimmed V and J ends, which lost 5 bases and 6 bases, there was a span of 11 bases. The CDR3 DNA reads as TGTGCCAGCAGTCCTAGCCCGCCCGAGCAGTACTTC. Protein: CASSPSPPEQYF.

This chain uses TRBV28 with TRBJ2-1, with TRBD1 matching over 8 bases. Trimming took 5 bases from V and 9 from J; bases not matched to a gene: 15. The CDR3 covers 16 residues. From germline, CDR1 is MDHEN and CDR2 SYDVKM. The DNA for the CDR3 is TGTGCCAGCAGTCACCCAACGGACAGGGTCGTAGCTGAGCAGTTCTTC. This sequence encodes CASSHPTDRVVAEQFF.

The chain couples TRBV28 to TRBJ2-7; D remains unclear. In germline, CDR1 is MDHEN, CDR2 SYDVKM. Trimming cost V 5 bases and J 0 bases, with 5 bases left between them. The CDR3 is made up of 12 amino acids. In DNA, the CDR3 is TGTGCCAGCAGTATCCGCTCCTACGAGCAGTACTTC. As protein: CASSIRSYEQYF.

V usage is TRBV2 and J usage is TRBJ2-7; TRBD2 matches 12 bases. The CDR3 loop spans 13 amino acids. The germline CDR1 and CDR2 sequences are SNHLY and FYNNEI. Losses at the gene ends were 7 bases for V and 4 bases for J; bases not matched to a gene: 2. The CDR3 loop is CASTGTSGYEQYF. In DNA, the CDR3 is TGTGCCAGCACCGGGACTAGCGGGTACGAGCAGTACTTC.

This clone was seen just once. The J gene is TRBJ2-1, the V gene TRBV21-1; TRBD2 is the table's D call and was not checked against the DNA. TRBV21-1 represents a pseudogene. The CDR3 contains 16 residues. CDR3 region: CASSKSRLAGWNEQFF. The CDR3 DNA reads as TGTGCCAGCAGCAAGTCCCGGCTAGCGGGATGGAATGAGCAGTTCTTC.

The V gene is TRBV10-3, the J gene TRBJ1-2, with 11 bases fitting TRBD1. The CDR3 contains 15 residues. Per the germline V gene, CDR1 is ENHRY and CDR2 is SYGVKD. The V gene end was trimmed by 5 bases and the J gene end by 6 bases; junction bases not matched to a gene: 8. The DNA for the CDR3 is TGTGCCATCAGTAAGCTCTTGGGACAGGGGGATGGCTACACCTTC. Amino acid sequence: CAISKLLGQGDGYTF.